The 9 T cell receptor beta chains listed next were all sequenced from one sample in a study of T-cell memory formation after mild COVID-19 (dated by TCRdb to the early 2020s). Receptors were amplified or captured by 5' RACE. The sequencer was an Illumina NovaSeq 6000. TCRdb ran its own pipeline on the public reads, namely fastp trimming at Q25 and MiXCR clone calling, and kept in-frame beta chains. Duplicate CDR3 protein sequences are folded into a single record with the most common DNA and genes. For this sample there are 150,000 to 200,000 distinct CDR3 sequences; about 18% appear just once. Jointly, the top ten make up 3.5% to 5% of the sample. Sequencing was performed on PBMCs or a T cell subset sorted from them (not recorded which). Every receptor here comes from a man between 18 and 29 years old who had mild COVID-19 (a few samples of this study predate the infection). The sample titles of this study are shuffled in the database, so cell type and time point are left out; the donor was told from shared clones.

This clonotype was detected a few times. The chain links TRBV18 to TRBJ2-4; no firm D call. Trimming shortened V by 0 bases and J by 8 bases, and 14 bases separated the two germline ends. There are 15 residues in the CDR3. Germline V gene lookup returns CDR1 KGHSH and CDR2 LQKENI. In DNA form, the CDR3 reads TGTGCCAGCTCACCACCGTCCCGCGTTTCAGACATTCAGTACTTC. Its translation is CASSPPSRVSDIQYF.

This clonotype was picked up a small number of times. V usage is TRBV20-1 and J usage is TRBJ1-1; D is ambiguous. The CDR3 sequence is 13 residues long. The ends were cut back, 6 bases at V and 2 bases at J, with 13 bases in the middle. Germline V gene lookup returns CDR1 DFQATT and CDR2 SNEGSKA (reference sequence). CDR3: CSASISRNTEAFF. The DNA of the CDR3 is TGCAGTGCCAGCATAAGCCGTAACACTGAAGCTTTCTTT.

The V call is TRBV20-1, the J call TRBJ1-1; 7 bases map to TRBD1. V lost 3 bases and J lost 5; bases outside the gene matches: 9. CDR1 is DFQATT, CDR2 SNEGSKA, per germline (reference sequence). This CDR3 has 14 amino acids. The CDR3 nucleotides read TGCAGTGCTAGCCTATCGACAGGGCGGACTGAAGCTTTCTTT. This sequence encodes CSASLSTGRTEAFF.

V usage is TRBV4-3 and J usage is TRBJ1-1, with TRBD1 as a possible D gene (5 bases). The CDR3 consists of 15 residues. The V and J ends lost 1 base and 1 base respectively, with 10 bases between them. CDR1 and CDR2 from the germline V gene are LGHNA and YSLEER. The CDR3 coding sequence is TGCGCCAGCAGCCAAGTTCCCAGGGCGAACACTGAAGCTTTCTTT. Encoded protein: CASSQVPRANTEAFF.

The chain employs TRBV6-5 and TRBJ2-7; D is possibly TRBD1 (5 bases). The CDR3 runs to 13 residues. The ends were cut back, 6 bases at V and 3 bases at J, with 12 bases in the middle. Germline V gene lookup returns CDR1 MNHEY and CDR2 SVGAGI. The CDR3 region is CASSPNRFYEQYF. CDR3 DNA sequence: TGTGCCAGCAGCCCCAACAGGTTCTACGAGCAGTACTTC.

There are a few counts of this clonotype. Written as DNA, the CDR3 is TGCGCCAGCAGCTTATCGGGGTTAGGACAGGGTTACACCTACGAGCAGTACTTC. Amino acid sequence: CASSLSGLGQGYTYEQYF. This chain uses TRBV5-1 with TRBJ2-7; the match to TRBD1 covers 8 bases. V lost 2 bases and J lost 2; bases outside the gene matches: 15. Germline loops: CDR1 SGHRS, CDR2 YFSETQ. This CDR3 comprises 18 residues.

This clonotype was seen repeatedly, ten times or more. The chain combines TRBV12-3 or TRBV12-4 with TRBJ2-5; 7 nucleotides line up with TRBD1. This CDR3 is built from 13 residues. V trimming: 6 bases; J trimming: 2 bases; junction bases outside the gene matches: 3. CDR3 protein: CASSLGQQETQYF. CDR3 nucleotides: TGTGCCAGCAGCTTGGGACAGCAAGAGACCCAGTACTTC.

The rearrangement links TRBV14 to TRBJ1-2; D is unclear. The CDR3 sequence is 15 residues long. V was trimmed by 0 bases and J by 2 bases, leaving 10 bases between them. Looked up from germline, CDR1 is SGHDN and CDR2 is FVKESK. Written as DNA, the CDR3 is TGTGCCAGCAGCCAAGATCAGGAGTGGAACTATGGCTACACCTTC. It is translated as CASSQDQEWNYGYTF.

This chain joins TRBV5-1 and TRBJ2-3; D remains ambiguous. The CDR3 has 15 amino acids. V shed 0 bases and J shed 2 bases, with 10 bases lying between them. Germline lookup yields CDR1 SGHRS and CDR2 YFSETQ. CDR3 in DNA: TGCGCCAGCAGCTTGGCTCCAAAATCCACAGATACGCAGTATTTT. As protein: CASSLAPKSTDTQYF.